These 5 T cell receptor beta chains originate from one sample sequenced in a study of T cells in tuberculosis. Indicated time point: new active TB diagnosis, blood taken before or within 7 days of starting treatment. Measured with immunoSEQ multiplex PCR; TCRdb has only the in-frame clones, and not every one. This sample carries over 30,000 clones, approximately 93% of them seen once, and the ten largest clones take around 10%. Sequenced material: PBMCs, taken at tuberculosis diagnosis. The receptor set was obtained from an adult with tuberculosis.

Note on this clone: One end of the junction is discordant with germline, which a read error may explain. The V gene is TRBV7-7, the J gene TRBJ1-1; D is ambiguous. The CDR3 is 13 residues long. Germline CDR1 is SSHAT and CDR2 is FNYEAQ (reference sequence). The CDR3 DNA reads TGTGCTAGCAGCTCGCAGGAGAACACTGAAGCTTTCTTT. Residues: CASSSQENTEAFF. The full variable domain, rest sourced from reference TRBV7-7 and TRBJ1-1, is GAGVSQSPRYKVTKRGQDVTLRCDPISSHATLYWYQQALGQGPEFLTYFNYEAQPDKSGLPSDRFSAERPEGSISTLTIQRTEQRDSAMYRCASSSQENTEAFFGQGTRLTVV.

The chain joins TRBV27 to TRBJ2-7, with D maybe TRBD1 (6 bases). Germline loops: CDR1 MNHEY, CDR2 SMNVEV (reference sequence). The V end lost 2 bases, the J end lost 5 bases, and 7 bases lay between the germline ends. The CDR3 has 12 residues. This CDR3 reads CASSLAGDEQYF. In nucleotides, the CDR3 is TGTGCCAGCAGTTTAGCAGGGGACGAGCAGTACTTC.

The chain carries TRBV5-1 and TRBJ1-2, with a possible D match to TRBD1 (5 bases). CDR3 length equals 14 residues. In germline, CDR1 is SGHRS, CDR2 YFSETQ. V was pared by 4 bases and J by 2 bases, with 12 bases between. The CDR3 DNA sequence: TGCGCCAGCAGCCCAGGGTCGGTGAACTATGGCTACACCTTC. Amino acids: CASSPGSVNYGYTF.

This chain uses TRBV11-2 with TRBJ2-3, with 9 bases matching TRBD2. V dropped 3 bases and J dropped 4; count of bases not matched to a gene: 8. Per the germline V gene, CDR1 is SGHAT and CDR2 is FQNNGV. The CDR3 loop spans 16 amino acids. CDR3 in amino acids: CASSLGFSGRADTQYF. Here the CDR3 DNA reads TGTGCCAGCAGCTTGGGGTTTAGCGGGAGAGCAGATACGCAGTATTTT.

CDR3 DNA: TGTGCCAGCAGTGAATTTAGCGGGGGGGCGGGAGATACGCAGTATTTT. Its translation is CASSEFSGGAGDTQYF. J is TRBJ2-3 and V is TRBV2, with 11 bases lining up with TRBD2. The CDR3 spans 16 residues. Germline values: CDR1 SNHLY, CDR2 FYNNEI. V shed 2 bases, J shed 5 bases, and the junction held 6 bases outside the gene matches.